Following are 14 T cell receptor beta chains from one sample sequenced in a study of CD8+ T cells in alopecia areata (dated by TCRdb to 2017 to 2018). Interpreted using the paper, the time point label stands for: 24 weeks on oral tofacitinib. Read against the paper, the sample's treatment or condition label means: oral pan-JAK inhibitor, 5-10 mg twice daily. Library creation used the immunoSEQ multiplex PCR assay. RNA was extracted from all samples and reverse transcribed into cDNA as template for TCR sequencing. TCRdb took this table from immuneACCESS and kept in-frame rearrangements with V and J called. Such tables lack part of the clones; where checked against another copy, unresolved V genes explain under half of the gap, and the rest is unexplained. The sample data list 270,000 or so clones, and 58% of these were observed just once. The top ten constitute around 1.8% of the sample. The sample here was CD4+ T cells sorted from blood, taken at week 24, from a patient treated with tofacitinib. Source of these receptors: a human donor with alopecia areata.

The CDR3 spells CASSPSPLAGGAHEQFF. CDR3 nucleotide sequence: TGTGCCAGCAGCCCCTCCCCTTTAGCGGGGGGGGCCCATGAGCAGTTCTTC. The V gene is TRBV9, the J gene TRBJ2-1; 11 nucleotides line up with TRBD2. The germline CDR1 and CDR2 sequences are SGDLS and YYNGEE. The CDR3 has 17 residues. V lost 4 bases and J lost 8; bases outside the gene matches: 14.

The gene calls are TRBV2 and TRBJ2-7; the D call may be TRBD1 or TRBD2 (5 bases each). Germline loops: CDR1 SNHLY, CDR2 FYNNEI. The V end was cut by 1 base, the J end by 3 bases, with 16 bases between. This CDR3 has 16 residues. The CDR3 region is CASSEDGDPVIYEQYF. The CDR3 DNA reads as TGTGCCAGCAGTGAAGACGGGGACCCCGTAATCTACGAGCAGTACTTC.

In this sample, this clone turned up a few times. The rearrangement uses TRBV10-3 and TRBJ2-1; D is undetermined. The germline V gene encodes CDR1 ENHRY and CDR2 SYGVKD. Trimming removed 0 bases from V and 8 bases from J, with 14 bases in between. This CDR3 region has 15 residues. CDR3 region: CAISESRQSGDEQFF. CDR3 nucleotide sequence: TGTGCCATCAGTGAGTCTAGGCAAAGTGGGGATGAGCAGTTCTTC.

The chain carries TRBV9 and TRBJ1-1; D is ambiguous. The V gene lost 2 bases and the J gene lost 5 bases, with 10 bases spanning the gap. The CDR3 is 13 amino acids. Germline V gene data show CDR1 as SGDLS and CDR2 as YYNGEE. The CDR3 sequence is CASSVHETTEAFF. CDR3 in DNA: TGTGCCAGCAGCGTCCACGAAACGACTGAAGCTTTCTTT.

A single count supports this clone. The CDR3 DNA follows: TGTGCCAGCAGCCCGCCTGCCCGACTAGCTCGGATAGATACGCAGTATTTT. Its protein is CASSPPARLARIDTQYF. The V and J genes are TRBV7-9 and TRBJ2-3; 7 nucleotides match TRBD2. The CDR3 is 17 residues long. V lost 5 bases to trimming and J lost 5 bases; unmatched junction nucleotides: 16. Germline loops: CDR1 SEHNR, CDR2 FQNEAQ (reference sequence).

The chain combines TRBV30 with TRBJ1-1, with D hard to call. Trimming cost V 0 bases and J 3 bases, with 8 bases left between them. Germline V lookup: CDR1 GTSNPN, CDR2 SVGIG (reference sequence). The CDR3 runs 13 residues. The CDR3 protein is CAWSVGTDTEAFF. DNA for the CDR3: TGTGCCTGGAGTGTGGGCACGGACACTGAAGCTTTCTTT. Together with reference TRBV30 and TRBJ1-1, the CDR3 gives the full variable domain: SQTIHQWPATLVQPVGSPLSLECTVEGTSNPNLYWYRQAAGRGLQLLFYSVGIGQISSEVPQNLSASRPQDRQFILSSKKLLLSDSGFYLCAWSVGTDTEAFFGQGTRLTVV.

This clone came up once. This chain uses TRBV7-6 with TRBJ2-7; TRBD2 matches at 10 bases. The germline CDR1 and CDR2 sequences are SGHVS and FNYEAQ. The CDR3 length is 15 residues. Trimming removed 3 bases from V and 5 bases from J; junction bases left unmatched: 7. CDR3 region: CASSFQRGGQHEQYF. DNA of the CDR3: TGTGCCAGCAGCTTCCAGCGGGGGGGCCAACACGAGCAGTACTTC.

This clone appeared once. V is TRBV27 and J is TRBJ1-1, with no clear D. V was pared by 3 bases and J by 1 base, with 12 bases between. The CDR3 extends over 15 amino acids. The germline CDR1 and CDR2 sequences are MNHEY and SMNVEV (reference sequence). CDR3: CASSFLPLGNTEAFF. The CDR3 region has the DNA TGTGCCAGCAGTTTCCTCCCCTTAGGGAACACTGAAGCTTTCTTT.

This clone was counted a few times. Within the sample, other DNA sequences also encode this same CDR3. The chain couples TRBV7-2 to TRBJ2-1; no clear D. V was clipped by 3 bases and J by 7 bases, with 4 bases between them. This CDR3 is built from 11 residues. Germline values: CDR1 SGHTA, CDR2 FQGNSA. The CDR3 region has the DNA TGTGCCAGCAGCTTTCATAATGAGCAGTTCTTC. The encoded protein is CASSFHNEQFF.

The V gene is TRBV30, the J gene TRBJ2-5; 10 bases align to TRBD2. CDR3 length: 13 residues. The V and J ends lost 7 bases and 10 bases, in that order; junction bases with no gene match: 12. Per germline, CDR1 GTSNPN and CDR2 SVGIG (reference sequence). The CDR3 protein is CAYSSGGASIQYF. CDR3 nucleotides: TGTGCCTACTCCAGCGGGGGGGCCTCGATCCAGTACTTC. The whole variable domain, filled in from reference TRBV30 and TRBJ2-5, reads SQTIHQWPATLVQPVGSPLSLECTVEGTSNPNLYWYRQAAGRGLQLLFYSVGIGQISSEVPQNLSASRPQDRQFILSSKKLLLSDSGFYLCAYSSGGASIQYFGPGTRLLVL.

Concerning this clone: The sample has other DNA sequences that encode this CDR3 too. Here the CDR3 reads CASSFGTDSYNEQFF. Here the CDR3 DNA reads TGCGCCAGCAGCTTCGGGACAGACTCCTACAATGAGCAGTTCTTC. The chain is built from TRBV5-1 and TRBJ2-1, with 7 bases matching TRBD1. This CDR3 comprises 15 residues. V shed 2 bases and J 0 bases; nucleotides not matched to a gene: 2. Germline-derived CDR1 and CDR2 are SGHRS and YFSETQ.

This sequence joins TRBV15 and TRBJ2-5; D uncertain. This CDR3 comprises 15 residues. Trimming removed 7 bases at V and 0 bases at J, with 15 bases between. Germline V gene lookup returns CDR1 LNHNV and CDR2 YYDKDF (reference sequence). CDR3 coding DNA: TGTGCCACCACCACCTTTCGGGCATACCAAGAGACCCAGTACTTC. It translates to CATTTFRAYQETQYF.

This clone was picked up one time. V gene TRBV7-8 combines with J gene TRBJ2-5, with D perhaps matching TRBD1 (6 bases). The CDR3 has 14 amino acids. Trimming stripped 5 bases from V and 2 bases from J, with 12 bases between. Germline V lookup: CDR1 SGHVS, CDR2 FQNEAQ. The CDR3 loop reads CASSPRGQQETQYF. CDR3 sequence (DNA): TGTGCCAGCAGCCCCCGGGGACAACAAGAGACCCAGTACTTC.

The chain has TRBV6-5 and TRBJ1-5, with a weak D call TRBD1 (5 bases). V dropped 7 bases and J dropped 5 bases, with 15 bases sitting between them. The CDR3 is made up of 14 amino acids. Looked up from germline, CDR1 is MNHEY and CDR2 is SVGAGI. The CDR3 DNA reads as TGTGCCAGCACCCCGACGGGGGGGGATCAGCCCCAGCATTTT. Translation: CASTPTGGDQPQHF.